This TCR beta chain was sequenced in a study of blood T cell repertoires in COVID-19. Study background: PBMCs, B-cell-depleted T cells, or T cells were the source of the cDNA or gDNA that made up the material.

The assay was immunoSEQ multiplex PCR, and TCRdb's table has in-frame clones only and misses some. The data contain 130,000 or so clones, roughly three quarters of them singletons. The CDR3 has 14 amino acids. The germline V gene encodes CDR1 MNHEY and CDR2 SVGAGI. Trimming left V 0 bases short and J 6 bases short, with 10 bases between. This receptor was obtained from an older man with acute or convalescent COVID-19. V and J are TRBV6-5 and TRBJ2-3, with a possible D match to TRBD2 (5 bases). Input material: peripheral blood. The CDR3 is CASSYSRVVDTQYF. CDR3 DNA sequence: TGTGCCAGCAGTTACTCGAGGGTGGTTGATACGCAGTATTTT.